One TCR beta chain is described in this entry. What it recognizes is unknown. This sample was taken from a study of OX40 agonist ivuxolimab in advanced cancers. Study-level information: Every 2 weeks, ivuxolimab was infused into the patients intravenously at between 0.01 and 10 mg/kg. Three individuals attained partial responses, comprising one hepatocellular carcinoma case and two cutaneous melanoma cases. Those enrolled were approximately 83% male, with a mean age of around 57 years and ages from about 20 to 90. Overall study results and limits: On average, CD8+ T cells had more expanded clones than CD4+.

Clones were sequenced by immunoSEQ multiplex PCR, and TCRdb holds only the in-frame ones, with some missing. The repertoire holds some 83,000 clones, with approximately 86% as singletons. This CDR3 contains 13 residues. Trimming shortened V by 8 bases and J by 1 base, and 14 bases separated the two germline ends. Germline V lookup: CDR1 GTSNPN, CDR2 SVGIG (reference sequence). The genes are TRBV30 and TRBJ1-2; D is uncertain. The sequencing here drew on CD4+ or CD8+ T cells sorted from blood, taken in a trial of the OX40 agonist ivuxolimab. The receptor's source is an adult with an advanced solid tumor such as melanoma, head and neck, liver or kidney cancer. The CDR3 bases are TGTGCCGGATGGGCAGCGCTTAACTATGGCTACACCTTC. Its protein product is CAGWAALNYGYTF.